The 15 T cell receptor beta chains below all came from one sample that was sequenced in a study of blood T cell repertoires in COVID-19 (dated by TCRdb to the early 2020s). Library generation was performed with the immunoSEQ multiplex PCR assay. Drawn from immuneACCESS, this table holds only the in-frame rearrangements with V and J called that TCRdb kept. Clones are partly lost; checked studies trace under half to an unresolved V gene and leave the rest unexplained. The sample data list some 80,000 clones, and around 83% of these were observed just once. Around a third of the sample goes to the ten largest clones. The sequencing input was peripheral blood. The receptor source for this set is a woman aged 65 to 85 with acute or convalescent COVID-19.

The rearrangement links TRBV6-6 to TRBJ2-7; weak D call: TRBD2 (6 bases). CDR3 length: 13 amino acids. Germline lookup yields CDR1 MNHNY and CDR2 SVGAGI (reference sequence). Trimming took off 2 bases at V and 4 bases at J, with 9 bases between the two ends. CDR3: CASSYGGQYEQYF. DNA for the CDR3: TGTGCCAGCAGTTACGGAGGGCAATACGAGCAGTACTTC.

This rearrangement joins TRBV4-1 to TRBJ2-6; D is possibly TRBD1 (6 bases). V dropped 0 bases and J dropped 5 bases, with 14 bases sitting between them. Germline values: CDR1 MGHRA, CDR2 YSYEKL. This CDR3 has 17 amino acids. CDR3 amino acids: CASSQDPRGNWANVLTF. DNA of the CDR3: TGCGCCAGCAGCCAAGACCCCAGGGGTAACTGGGCCAACGTCCTGACTTTC.

CDR3 nucleotide sequence: TGTGCCAGCAGGCGTGACAGTGAAGCTTTCTTT. Residues: CASRRDSEAFF. The V and J genes are TRBV7-8 and TRBJ1-1; maybe TRBD1 (5 bases). The V and J ends lost 6 bases and 7 bases respectively, with 9 bases between them. This CDR3 is built from 11 residues. The germline V gene has CDR1 SGHVS and CDR2 FQNEAQ.

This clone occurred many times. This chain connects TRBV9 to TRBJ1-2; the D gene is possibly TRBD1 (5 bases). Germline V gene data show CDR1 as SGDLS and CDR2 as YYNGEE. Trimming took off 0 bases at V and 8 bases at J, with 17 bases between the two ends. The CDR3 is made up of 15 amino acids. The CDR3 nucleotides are TGTGCCAGCAGCGTAGAACAAGGTGGGGGAGGAGGCTACACCTTC. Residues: CASSVEQGGGGGYTF.

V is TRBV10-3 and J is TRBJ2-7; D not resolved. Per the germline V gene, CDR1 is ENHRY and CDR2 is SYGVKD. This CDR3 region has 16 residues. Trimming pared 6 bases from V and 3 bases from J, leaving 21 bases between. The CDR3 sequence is CAISPGLKEGYYEQYF. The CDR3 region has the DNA TGTGCCATCAGCCCGGGTCTAAAGGAAGGCTACTACGAGCAGTACTTC.

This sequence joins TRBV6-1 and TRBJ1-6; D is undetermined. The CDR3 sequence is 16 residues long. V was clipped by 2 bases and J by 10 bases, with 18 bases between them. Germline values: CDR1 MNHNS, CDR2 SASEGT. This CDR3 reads CASSELKGTAGSPLHF. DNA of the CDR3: TGTGCCAGCAGTGAACTCAAAGGAACGGCGGGATCACCCCTCCACTTT.

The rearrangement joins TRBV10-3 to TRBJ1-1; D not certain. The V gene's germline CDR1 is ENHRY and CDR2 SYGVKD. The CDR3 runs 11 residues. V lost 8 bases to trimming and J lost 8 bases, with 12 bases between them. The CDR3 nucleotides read TGTGCCATCGGCAATGGGCAGGAAGCTTTCTTT. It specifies CAIGNGQEAFF.

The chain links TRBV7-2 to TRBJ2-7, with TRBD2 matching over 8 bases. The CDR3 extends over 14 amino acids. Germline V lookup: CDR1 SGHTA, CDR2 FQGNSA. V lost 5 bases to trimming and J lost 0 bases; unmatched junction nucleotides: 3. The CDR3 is CASSLGLVSYEQYF. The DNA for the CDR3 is TGTGCCAGCAGCCTGGGACTAGTCTCCTACGAGCAGTACTTC.

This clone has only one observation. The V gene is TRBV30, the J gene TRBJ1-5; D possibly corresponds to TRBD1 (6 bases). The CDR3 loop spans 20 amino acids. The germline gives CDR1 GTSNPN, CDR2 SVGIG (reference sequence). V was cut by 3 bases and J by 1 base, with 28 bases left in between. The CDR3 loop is CAWSPNGDTFQTLSNQPQHF. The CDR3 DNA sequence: TGTGCCTGGAGCCCAAACGGGGACACCTTCCAAACCCTAAGCAATCAGCCCCAGCATTTT.

The CDR3 DNA reads as TGTGCCAGCAGCTCGCGGATTGTCGGGAACACTGAAGCTTTCTTT. This gives the protein CASSSRIVGNTEAFF. The V gene is TRBV7-9, the J gene TRBJ1-1, with D unresolved. The CDR3 sequence is 15 residues long. Deletions cut 4 bases from V and 1 base from J, with 13 bases between. Per the germline V gene, CDR1 is SEHNR and CDR2 is FQNEAQ (reference sequence).

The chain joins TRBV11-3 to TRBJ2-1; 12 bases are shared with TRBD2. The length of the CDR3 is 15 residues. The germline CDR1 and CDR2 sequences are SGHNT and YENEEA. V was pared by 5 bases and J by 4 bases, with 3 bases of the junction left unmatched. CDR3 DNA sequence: TGTGCCAGCAGCCTAGCGGGAGGGGTTTACAATGAGCAGTTCTTC. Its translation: CASSLAGGVYNEQFF.

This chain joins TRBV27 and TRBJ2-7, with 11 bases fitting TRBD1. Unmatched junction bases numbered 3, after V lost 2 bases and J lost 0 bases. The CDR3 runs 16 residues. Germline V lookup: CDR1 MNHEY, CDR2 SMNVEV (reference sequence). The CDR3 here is CASSLQGQGASYEQYF. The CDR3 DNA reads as TGTGCCAGCAGTTTACAAGGACAGGGGGCCTCCTACGAGCAGTACTTC.

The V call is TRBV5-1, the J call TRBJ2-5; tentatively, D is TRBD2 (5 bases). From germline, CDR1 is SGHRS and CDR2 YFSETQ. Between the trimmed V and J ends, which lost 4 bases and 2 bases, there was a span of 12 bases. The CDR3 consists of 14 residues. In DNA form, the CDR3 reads TGCGCCAGCAGCCTCGAGGGATGGCAAGAGACCCAGTACTTC. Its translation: CASSLEGWQETQYF. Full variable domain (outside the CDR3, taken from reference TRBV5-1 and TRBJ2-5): KAGVTQTPRYLIKTRGQQVTLSCSPISGHRSVSWYQQTPGQGLQFLFEYFSETQRNKGNFPGRFSGRQFSNSRSEMNVSTLELGDSALYLCASSLEGWQETQYFGPGTRLLVL.

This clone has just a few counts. CDR3 sequence (DNA): TGTGCCAGCAGCCAAAACTTTGGGACAACGGGACAGCCCCAGCATTTT. This codes for CASSQNFGTTGQPQHF. The chain is built from TRBV4-2 and TRBJ1-5; D perhaps matches TRBD1 (6 bases). The length of the CDR3 is 16 residues. V was shortened by 2 bases and J by 7 bases, with 18 bases between the two germline ends. Germline CDR1 reads LGHNA; CDR2 reads YNFKEQ.

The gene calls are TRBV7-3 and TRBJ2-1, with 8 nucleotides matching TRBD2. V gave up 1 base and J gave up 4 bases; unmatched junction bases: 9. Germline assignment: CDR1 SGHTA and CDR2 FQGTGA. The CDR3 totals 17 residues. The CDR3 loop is CASSLNPGLEKYNEQFF. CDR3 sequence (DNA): TGTGCCAGCAGCTTAAACCCGGGACTAGAGAAGTACAATGAGCAGTTCTTC.